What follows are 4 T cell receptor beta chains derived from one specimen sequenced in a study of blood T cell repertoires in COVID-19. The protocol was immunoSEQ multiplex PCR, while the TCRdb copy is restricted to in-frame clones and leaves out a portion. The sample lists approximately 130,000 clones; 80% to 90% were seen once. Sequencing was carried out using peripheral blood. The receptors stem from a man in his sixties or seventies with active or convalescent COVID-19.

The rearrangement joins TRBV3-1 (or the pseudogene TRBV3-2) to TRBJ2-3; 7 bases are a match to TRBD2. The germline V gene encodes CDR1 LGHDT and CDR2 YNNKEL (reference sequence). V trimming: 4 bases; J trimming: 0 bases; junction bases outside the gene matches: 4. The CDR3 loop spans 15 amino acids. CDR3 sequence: CASSPTSRSTDTQYF. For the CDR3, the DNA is TGTGCCAGCAGCCCGACTAGCCGCAGCACAGATACGCAGTATTTT.

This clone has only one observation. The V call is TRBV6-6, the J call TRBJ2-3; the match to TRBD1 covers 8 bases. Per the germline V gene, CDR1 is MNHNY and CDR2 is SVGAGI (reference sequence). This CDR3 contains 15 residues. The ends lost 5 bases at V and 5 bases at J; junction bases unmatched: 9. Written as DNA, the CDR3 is TGTGCCAGCAGTAACCCGGGACAGGCGGAAGATACGCAGTATTTT. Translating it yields CASSNPGQAEDTQYF.

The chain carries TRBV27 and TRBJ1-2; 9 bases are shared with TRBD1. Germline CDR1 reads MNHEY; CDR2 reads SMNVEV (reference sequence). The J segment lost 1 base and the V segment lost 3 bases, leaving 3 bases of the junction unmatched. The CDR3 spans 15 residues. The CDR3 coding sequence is TGTGCCAGCAGTTTCAAGGACAGGGGTAACTATGGCTACACCTTC. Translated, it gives CASSFKDRGNYGYTF.

The CDR3 DNA sequence: TGTGCCAGCAGCTTAGGTTACGGGATGAACACTGAAGCTTTCTTT. It is translated as CASSLGYGMNTEAFF. The chain combines TRBV7-9 with TRBJ1-1; D unclear. The CDR3 loop spans 15 amino acids. CDR1 is SEHNR and CDR2 is FQNEAQ in the germline V gene (reference sequence). Trimming took 1 base from V and 0 from J, leaving 9 bases between them. The variable domain in full, completed from reference TRBV7-9 and TRBJ1-1, reads DTGVSQNPRHKITKRGQNVTFRCDPISEHNRLYWYRQTLGQGPEFLTYFQNEAQLEKSRLLSDRFSAERPKGSFSTLEIQRTEQGDSAMYLCASSLGYGMNTEAFFGQGTRLTVV.